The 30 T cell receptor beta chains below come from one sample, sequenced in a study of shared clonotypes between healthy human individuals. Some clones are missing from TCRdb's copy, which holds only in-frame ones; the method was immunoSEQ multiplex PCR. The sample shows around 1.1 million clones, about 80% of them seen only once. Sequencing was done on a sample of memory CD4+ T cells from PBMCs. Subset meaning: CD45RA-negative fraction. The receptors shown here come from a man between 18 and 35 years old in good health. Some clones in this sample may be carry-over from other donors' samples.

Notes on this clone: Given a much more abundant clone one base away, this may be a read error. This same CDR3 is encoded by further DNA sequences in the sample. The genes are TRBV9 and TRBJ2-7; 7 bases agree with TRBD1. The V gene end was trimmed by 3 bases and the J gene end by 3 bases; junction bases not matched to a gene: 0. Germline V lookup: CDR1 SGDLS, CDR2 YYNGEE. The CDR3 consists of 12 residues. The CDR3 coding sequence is TGTGCCAGCAGCGGGGACAGCTACGAGCAGTACTTC. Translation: CASSGDSYEQYF.

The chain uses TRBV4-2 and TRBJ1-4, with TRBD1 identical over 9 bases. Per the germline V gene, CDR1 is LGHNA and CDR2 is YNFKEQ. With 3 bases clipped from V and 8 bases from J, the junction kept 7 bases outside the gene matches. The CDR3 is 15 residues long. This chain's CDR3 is CASSQGDRVREKLFF. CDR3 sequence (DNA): TGTGCCAGCAGCCAGGGGGACAGGGTTCGCGAAAAACTGTTTTTT.

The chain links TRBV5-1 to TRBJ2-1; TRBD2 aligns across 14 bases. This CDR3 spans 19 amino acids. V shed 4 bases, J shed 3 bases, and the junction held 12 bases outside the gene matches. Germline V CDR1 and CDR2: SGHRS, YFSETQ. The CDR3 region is CASSGFSGLAGGFYNEQFF. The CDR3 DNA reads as TGCGCCAGCAGCGGTTTTAGCGGACTAGCGGGAGGATTCTACAATGAGCAGTTCTTC.

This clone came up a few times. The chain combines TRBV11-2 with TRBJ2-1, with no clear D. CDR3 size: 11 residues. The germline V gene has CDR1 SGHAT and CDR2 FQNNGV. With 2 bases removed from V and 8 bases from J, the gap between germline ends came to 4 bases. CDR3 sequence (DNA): TGTGCCAGCAGCTTATCCGATGAGCAGTTCTTC. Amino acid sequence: CASSLSDEQFF.

The CDR3 sequence: CASSLVGGSNTDTQYF. CDR3 nucleotide sequence: TGTGCCAGCAGCTTAGTGGGCGGGAGTAACACAGATACGCAGTATTTT. The chain couples TRBV7-6 to TRBJ2-3, with 7 bases identical to TRBD2. Trimming at V came to 1 base and at J to 2 bases, leaving 6 bases not matched to a gene. Germline assignment: CDR1 SGHVS and CDR2 FNYEAQ. The CDR3 length is 16 residues.

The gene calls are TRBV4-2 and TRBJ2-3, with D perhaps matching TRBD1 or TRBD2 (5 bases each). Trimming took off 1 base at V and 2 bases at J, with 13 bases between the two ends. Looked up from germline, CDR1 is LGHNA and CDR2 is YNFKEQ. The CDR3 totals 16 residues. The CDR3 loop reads CASSQAARDPTDTQYF. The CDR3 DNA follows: TGTGCCAGCAGCCAAGCGGCCCGGGACCCCACAGATACGCAGTATTTT.

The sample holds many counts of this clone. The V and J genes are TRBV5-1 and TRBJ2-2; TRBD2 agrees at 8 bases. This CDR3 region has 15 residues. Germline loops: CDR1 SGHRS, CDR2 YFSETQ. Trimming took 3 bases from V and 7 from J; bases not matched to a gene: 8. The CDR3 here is CASSSQAGVSGELFF. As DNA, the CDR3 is TGCGCCAGCAGCTCCCAAGCGGGAGTCAGCGGGGAGCTGTTTTTT.

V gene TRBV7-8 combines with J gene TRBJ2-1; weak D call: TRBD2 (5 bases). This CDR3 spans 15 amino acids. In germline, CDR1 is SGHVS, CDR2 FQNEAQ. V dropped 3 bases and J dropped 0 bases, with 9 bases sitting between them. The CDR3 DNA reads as TGTGCCAGCAGCTTCGGAGGACTCTCCTACAATGAGCAGTTCTTC. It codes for CASSFGGLSYNEQFF.

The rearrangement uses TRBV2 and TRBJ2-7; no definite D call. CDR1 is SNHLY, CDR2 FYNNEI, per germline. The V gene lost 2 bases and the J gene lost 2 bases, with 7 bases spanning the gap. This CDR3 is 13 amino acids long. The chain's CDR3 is CASSESNTYEQYF. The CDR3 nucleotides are TGTGCCAGCAGTGAATCCAATACCTACGAGCAGTACTTC.

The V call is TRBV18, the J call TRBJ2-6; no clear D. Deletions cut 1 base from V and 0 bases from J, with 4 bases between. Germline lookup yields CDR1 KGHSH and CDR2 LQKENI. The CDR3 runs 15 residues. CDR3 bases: TGTGCCAGCTCACCACTTACCTCTGGGGCCAACGTCCTGACTTTC. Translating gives CASSPLTSGANVLTF.

The CDR3: CATSRGENYGYTF. The DNA for the CDR3 is TGTGCCACCTCGCGAGGGGAGAACTATGGCTACACCTTC. The rearrangement links TRBV5-4 to TRBJ1-2, with D possibly TRBD1 on 5 matching bases. CDR1 is SGHNT, CDR2 YYREEE, per germline (reference sequence). V was shortened by 9 bases and J by 2 bases, with 14 bases between the two germline ends. The length of the CDR3 is 13 residues.

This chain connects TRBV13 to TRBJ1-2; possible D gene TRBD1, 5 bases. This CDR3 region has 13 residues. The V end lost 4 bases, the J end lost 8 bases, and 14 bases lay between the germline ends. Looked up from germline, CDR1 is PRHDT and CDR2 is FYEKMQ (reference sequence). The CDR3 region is CASSSPGRRGYTF. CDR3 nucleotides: TGTGCCAGCAGCTCCCCGGGACGACGAGGCTACACCTTC.

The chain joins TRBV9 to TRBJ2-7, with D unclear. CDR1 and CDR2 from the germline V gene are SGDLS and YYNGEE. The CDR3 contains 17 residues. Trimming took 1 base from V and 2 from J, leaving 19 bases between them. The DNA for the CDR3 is TGTGCCAGCAGCGTAAACCCTTTAAGCGCCCTCGCCTACGAGCAGTACTTC. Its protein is CASSVNPLSALAYEQYF.

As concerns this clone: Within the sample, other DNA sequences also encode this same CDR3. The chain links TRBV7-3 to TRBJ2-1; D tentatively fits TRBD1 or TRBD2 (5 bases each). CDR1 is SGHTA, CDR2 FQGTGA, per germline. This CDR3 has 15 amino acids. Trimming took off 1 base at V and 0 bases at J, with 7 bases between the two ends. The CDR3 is CASSLKGSSYNEQFF. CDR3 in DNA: TGTGCCAGCAGCTTAAAGGGGAGCTCCTACAATGAGCAGTTCTTC. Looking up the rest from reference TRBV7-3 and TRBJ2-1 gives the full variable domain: GAGVSQTPSNKVTEKGKYVELRCDPISGHTALYWYRQSLGQGPEFLIYFQGTGAADDSGLPNDRFFAVRPEGSVSTLKIQRTERGDSAVYLCASSLKGSSYNEQFFGPGTRLTVL.

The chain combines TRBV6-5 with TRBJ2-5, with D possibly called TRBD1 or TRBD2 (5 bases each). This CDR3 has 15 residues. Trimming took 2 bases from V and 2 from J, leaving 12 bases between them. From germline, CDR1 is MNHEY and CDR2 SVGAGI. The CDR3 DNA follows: TGTGCCAGCAGTTACAGTGGGACCCCACAAGAGACCCAGTACTTC. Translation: CASSYSGTPQETQYF.

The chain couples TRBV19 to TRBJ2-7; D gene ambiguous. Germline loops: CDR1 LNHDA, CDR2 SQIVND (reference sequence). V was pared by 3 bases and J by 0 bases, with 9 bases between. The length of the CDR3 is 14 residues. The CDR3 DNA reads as TGTGCCAGTAGTATCGCAGTGCACTCCTACGAGCAGTACTTC. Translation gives CASSIAVHSYEQYF.

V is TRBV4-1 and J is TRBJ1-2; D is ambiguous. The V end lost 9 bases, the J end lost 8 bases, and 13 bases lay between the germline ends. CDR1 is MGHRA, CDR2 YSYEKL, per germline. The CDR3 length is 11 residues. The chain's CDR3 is CASGFPGGYTF. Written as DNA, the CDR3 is TGCGCCAGTGGGTTCCCGGGCGGCTACACCTTC.

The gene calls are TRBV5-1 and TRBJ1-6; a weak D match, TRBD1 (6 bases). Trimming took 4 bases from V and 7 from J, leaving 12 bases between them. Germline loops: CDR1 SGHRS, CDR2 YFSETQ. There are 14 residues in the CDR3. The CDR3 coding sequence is TGCGCCAGCAGCCCCTTAGGGGGGAATTCACCCCTCCACTTT. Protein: CASSPLGGNSPLHF.

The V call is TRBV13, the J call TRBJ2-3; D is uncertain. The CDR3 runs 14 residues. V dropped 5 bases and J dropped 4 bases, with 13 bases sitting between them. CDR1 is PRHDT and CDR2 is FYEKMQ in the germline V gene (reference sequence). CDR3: CASSPMSGADTQYF. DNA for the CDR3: TGTGCCAGCAGCCCCATGAGTGGGGCAGATACGCAGTATTTT.

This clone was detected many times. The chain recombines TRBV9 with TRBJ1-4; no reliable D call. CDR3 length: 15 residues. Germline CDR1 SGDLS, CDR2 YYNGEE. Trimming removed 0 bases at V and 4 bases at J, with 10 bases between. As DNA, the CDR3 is TGTGCCAGCAGCGTAGACGGGGAATATAATGAAAAACTGTTTTTT. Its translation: CASSVDGEYNEKLFF.

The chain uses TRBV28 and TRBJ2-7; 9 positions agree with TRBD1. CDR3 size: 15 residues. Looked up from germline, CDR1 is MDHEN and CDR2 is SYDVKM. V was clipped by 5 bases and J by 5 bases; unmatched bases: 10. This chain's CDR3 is CASSIAGQGEDEQYF. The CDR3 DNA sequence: TGTGCCAGCAGTATCGCGGGACAGGGAGAAGACGAGCAGTACTTC.

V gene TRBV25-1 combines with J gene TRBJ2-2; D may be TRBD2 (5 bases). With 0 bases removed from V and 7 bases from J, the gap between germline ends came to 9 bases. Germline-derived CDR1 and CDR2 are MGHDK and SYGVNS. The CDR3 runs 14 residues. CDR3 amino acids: CASSEYPEGGELFF. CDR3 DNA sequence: TGTGCCAGCAGTGAATATCCCGAGGGCGGGGAGCTGTTTTTT.

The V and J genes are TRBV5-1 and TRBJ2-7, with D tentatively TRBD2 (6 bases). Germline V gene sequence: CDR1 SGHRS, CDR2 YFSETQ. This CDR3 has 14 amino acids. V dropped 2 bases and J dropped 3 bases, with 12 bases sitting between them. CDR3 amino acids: CASSFGNSGYEQYF. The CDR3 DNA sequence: TGCGCCAGCAGCTTTGGGAATAGCGGCTACGAGCAGTACTTC.

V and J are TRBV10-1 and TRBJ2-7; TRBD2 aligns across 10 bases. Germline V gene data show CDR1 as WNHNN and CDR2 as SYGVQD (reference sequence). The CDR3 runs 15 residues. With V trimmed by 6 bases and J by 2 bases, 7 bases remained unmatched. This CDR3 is CASRELAGQTYEQYF. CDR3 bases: TGCGCCAGCAGGGAACTAGCGGGGCAGACCTACGAGCAGTACTTC.

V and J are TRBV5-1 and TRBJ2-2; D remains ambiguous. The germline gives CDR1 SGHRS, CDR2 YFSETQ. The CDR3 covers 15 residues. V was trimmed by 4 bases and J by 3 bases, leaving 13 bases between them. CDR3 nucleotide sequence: TGCGCCAGCAGCATTACCACCGCGGACACCGGGGAGCTGTTTTTT. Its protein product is CASSITTADTGELFF.

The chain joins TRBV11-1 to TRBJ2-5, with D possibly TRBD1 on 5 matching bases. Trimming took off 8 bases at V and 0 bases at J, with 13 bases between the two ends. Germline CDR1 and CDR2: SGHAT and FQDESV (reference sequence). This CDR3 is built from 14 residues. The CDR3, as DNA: TGTGCCAGCTCCTCTCGACAGTACCAAGAGACCCAGTACTTC. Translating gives CASSSRQYQETQYF.

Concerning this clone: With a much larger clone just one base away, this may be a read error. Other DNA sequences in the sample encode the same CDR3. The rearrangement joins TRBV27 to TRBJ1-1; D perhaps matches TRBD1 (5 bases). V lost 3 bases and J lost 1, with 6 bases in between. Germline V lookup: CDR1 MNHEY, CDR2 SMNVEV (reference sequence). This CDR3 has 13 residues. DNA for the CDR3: TGTGCCAGCAGTTTTACAGGGAACACTGAAGCTTTCTTT. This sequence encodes CASSFTGNTEAFF.

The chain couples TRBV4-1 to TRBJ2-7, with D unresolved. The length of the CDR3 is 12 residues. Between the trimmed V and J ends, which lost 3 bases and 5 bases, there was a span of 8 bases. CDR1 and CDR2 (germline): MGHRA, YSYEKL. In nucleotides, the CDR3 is TGCGCCAGCAGCCAGAGGATTGACGAGCAGTACTTC. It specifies CASSQRIDEQYF.

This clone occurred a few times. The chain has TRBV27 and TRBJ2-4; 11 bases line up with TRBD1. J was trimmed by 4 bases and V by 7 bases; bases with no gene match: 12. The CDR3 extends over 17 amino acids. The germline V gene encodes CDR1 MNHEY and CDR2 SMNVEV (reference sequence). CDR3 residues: CASTTFLRDRGKNIQYF. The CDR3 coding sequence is TGTGCCAGCACGACTTTCCTCCGGGACAGGGGGAAAAACATTCAGTACTTC.

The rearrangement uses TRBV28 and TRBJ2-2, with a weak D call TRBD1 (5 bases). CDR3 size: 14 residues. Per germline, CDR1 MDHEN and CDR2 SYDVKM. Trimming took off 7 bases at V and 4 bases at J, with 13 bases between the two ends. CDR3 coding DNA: TGTGCCAGCATAGTTGGACAATCCACCGGGGAGCTGTTTTTT. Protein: CASIVGQSTGELFF.